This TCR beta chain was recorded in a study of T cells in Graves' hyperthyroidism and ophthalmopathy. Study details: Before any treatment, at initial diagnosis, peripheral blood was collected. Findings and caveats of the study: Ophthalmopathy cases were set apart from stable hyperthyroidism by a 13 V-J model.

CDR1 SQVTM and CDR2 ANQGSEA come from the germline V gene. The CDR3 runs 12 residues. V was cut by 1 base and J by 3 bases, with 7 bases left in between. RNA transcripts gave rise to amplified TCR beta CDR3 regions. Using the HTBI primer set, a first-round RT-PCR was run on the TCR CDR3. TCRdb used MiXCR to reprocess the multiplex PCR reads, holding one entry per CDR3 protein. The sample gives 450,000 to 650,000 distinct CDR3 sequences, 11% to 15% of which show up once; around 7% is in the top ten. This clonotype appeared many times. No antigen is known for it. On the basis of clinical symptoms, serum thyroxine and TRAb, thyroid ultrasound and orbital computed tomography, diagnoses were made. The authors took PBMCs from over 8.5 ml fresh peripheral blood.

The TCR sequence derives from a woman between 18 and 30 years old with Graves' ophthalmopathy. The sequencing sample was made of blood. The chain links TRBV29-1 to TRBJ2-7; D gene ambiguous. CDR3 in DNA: TGCAGCGTTGAAGGTGGGGACTACGAGCAGTACTTC. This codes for CSVEGGDYEQYF.